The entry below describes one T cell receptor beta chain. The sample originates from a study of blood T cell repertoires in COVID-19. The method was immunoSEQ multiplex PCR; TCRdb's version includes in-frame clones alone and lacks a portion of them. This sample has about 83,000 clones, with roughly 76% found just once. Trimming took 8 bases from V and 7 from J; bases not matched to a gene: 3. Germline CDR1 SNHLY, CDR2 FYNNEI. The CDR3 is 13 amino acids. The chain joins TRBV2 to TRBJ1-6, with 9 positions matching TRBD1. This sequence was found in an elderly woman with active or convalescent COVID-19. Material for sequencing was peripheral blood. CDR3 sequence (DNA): TGTGCCAGCGGGGGACAGGGAAATTCACCCCTCCACTTT. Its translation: CASGGQGNSPLHF.